This T cell receptor beta chain was sequenced for a study of blood T cell repertoires in COVID-19. Turning to the study itself: Samples taken during acute and convalescent COVID-19 were collected in the United States, Italy and Spain.

The method was immunoSEQ multiplex PCR; TCRdb's version includes in-frame clones alone and lacks a portion of them. The sample lists 100,000 to 150,000 clones, 80% to 90% occurring once. Germline V gene data show CDR1 as LGHNA and CDR2 as YNFKEQ. With V trimmed by 0 bases and J by 1 base, 2 bases remained unmatched. The CDR3 is made up of 15 amino acids. Sequencing was carried out using peripheral blood. The J gene is TRBJ2-7, the V gene TRBV4-2; 8 bases agree with TRBD1. This clonotype was sampled from a man in his sixties or seventies with active or convalescent COVID-19. CDR3 region: CASSQDRGQSYEQYF. CDR3 nucleotide sequence: TGTGCCAGCAGCCAAGACAGGGGGCAGTCCTACGAGCAGTACTTC.